This is a list of T cell receptor beta chains from one sample in a study of cytomegalovirus exposure and HLA in healthy donors. Only in-frame clones appear in the TCRdb table, and some are missing; sequencing was by immunoSEQ multiplex PCR. This sample's table has 150,000 or so clones. The sequenced material came from PBMCs. These receptors were collected from a woman aged 50 to 60 in good health and CMV-seronegative. Both conserved end residues are part of each CDR3. The D gene is left open where the match is weak.

v_call	d_call	j_call	cdr3_nt	cdr3_aa
TRBV7-2	-	TRBJ2-1	TGTGCCAGCAGCGCGGCAGCTGGAAGCTCCTACAATGAGCAGTTCTTC	CASSAAAGSSYNEQFF
TRBV12-5	TRBD1	TRBJ2-7	TGTGCTAGTGGGGAGGACAGGGTAACTCTCTACGAGCAGTACTTC	CASGEDRVTLYEQYF
TRBV5-6	TRBD2	TRBJ2-1	TGTGCCAGCAGCTTGGGTAGCGGGGGGGCGTACAATGAGCAGTTCTTC	CASSLGSGGAYNEQFF
TRBV7-9	-	TRBJ2-1	TGTGCCAGCAGCTTAGGAGGGGGGGACAATGAGCAGTTCTTC	CASSLGGGDNEQFF
TRBV5-1	TRBD1	TRBJ2-3	TGCGCCAGCAGCTTGATAACAGGGGGAGATACGCAGTATTTT	CASSLITGGDTQYF
TRBV15	TRBD1	TRBJ2-7	TGTGCCACCAGCAGAGATCTCCGACAGGGATACGAGCAGTACTTC	CATSRDLRQGYEQYF
TRBV19	TRBD1	TRBJ2-2	TGTGCCAGTAGTATCCGGGACAGGGACACCGGGGAGCTGTTTTTT	CASSIRDRDTGELFF
TRBV28	TRBD1	TRBJ2-1	TGTGCCAGCAGTTCCACCGGGACAGGGGTTCGGGATGAGCAGTTCTTC	CASSSTGTGVRDEQFF
TRBV28	TRBD1	TRBJ2-7	TGTGCCAGCAGCCTGGACAGGGGCTACGAGCAGTACTTC	CASSLDRGYEQYF
TRBV10-1	TRBD1	TRBJ2-1	TGCGTGTCGACAGGGAAGTTACAGGTGTCCTACAATGAGCAGTTCTTC	CVSTGKLQVSYNEQFF
TRBV7-7	-	TRBJ2-7	TGTGCCAGCAGCTTCCACAGGGTCCACGAGCAGTACTTC	CASSFHRVHEQYF
TRBV19	-	TRBJ1-3	TGTGCCAGTAGTATACCCGCAGGGGTCTCTGGAAACACCATATATTTT	CASSIPAGVSGNTIYF
TRBV6-5	-	TRBJ1-1	TGTGCCAGCAGTTGGGGACAGAACACTGAAGCTTTCTTT	CASSWGQNTEAFF
TRBV10-3	-	TRBJ2-3	TGTGCCATCAGTAGCAAAGGACTTTACCCAGATACGCAGTATTTT	CAISSKGLYPDTQYF
TRBV10-3	TRBD1	TRBJ2-4	TGTGCCATCAGTGAGCCAGAGACAGGGGGGAACATTCAGTACTTC	CAISEPETGGNIQYF
TRBV7-8	-	TRBJ2-5	TGTGCCAGCAGCTTCGGCCTAGCCGGGGAGACCCAGTACTTC	CASSFGLAGETQYF
TRBV7-3	-	TRBJ2-1	TGTGCCAGCAGCTTAGGGCCCGTCTCCTACAATGAGCAGTTCTTC	CASSLGPVSYNEQFF
TRBV5-5	-	TRBJ1-1	TGTGCCAGCAGCCCTGCCCAGGGAGGAACTGAAGCTTTCTTT	CASSPAQGGTEAFF
TRBV7-3	TRBD2	TRBJ2-7	TGTGCCAGCAGGGGCGGGAGGGCCTACGAGCAGTACTTC	CASRGGRAYEQYF
TRBV5-6	-	TRBJ2-4	TGTGCCAGCAGCTTGGGGGACTCCTTCCTAGCCAAAAACATTCAGTACTTC	CASSLGDSFLAKNIQYF
TRBV5-1	-	TRBJ2-7	TGCGCCAGCAGCTTACAGGGCCCTTCCTACGAGCAGTACTTC	CASSLQGPSYEQYF
TRBV28	-	TRBJ1-4	TGTGCCAGCTCGAGTGAAAAACTGTTTTTT	CASSSEKLFF
TRBV6-5	-	TRBJ1-2	TGTGCCAGCAGTTACTCCGGACTGTTGTTCTATGGCTACACCTTC	CASSYSGLLFYGYTF
TRBV7-7	-	TRBJ2-2	TGTGCCAGCAGCCTCGAGCGGAACACCGGGGAGCTGTTTTTT	CASSLERNTGELFF
TRBV28	-	TRBJ1-2	TGTGCCAGCAGTTACAGCTATGGCTACACCTTC	CASSYSYGYTF
TRBV30	-	TRBJ2-1	TGTGCCTGGAGTCACCTTGGAGCCTCCTACAATGAGCAGTTCTTC	CAWSHLGASYNEQFF
TRBV19	TRBD2	TRBJ2-3	TGTGCCAGTAGTATTCAGGGACTAGCGGCAGATACGCAGTATTTT	CASSIQGLAADTQYF
TRBV6-5	-	TRBJ1-4	TGTGCCAGCATGGGAGGGGAGAACGAAAAACTGTTTTTT	CASMGGENEKLFF
TRBV9	TRBD1	TRBJ1-2	TGTGCCAGCAGCGTAGTAACAGGGGGGCCCGCTAACTATGGCTACACCTTC	CASSVVTGGPANYGYTF
TRBV6-1	TRBD2	TRBJ2-2	TGTGCCAGCAGTGAATACGGCGGGGGAACCACCGGGGAGCTGTTTTTT	CASSEYGGGTTGELFF
TRBV6-1	TRBD1	TRBJ2-7	TGTGCCAGCAGTGAGCCGACAGGGGGCGAGCAGTACTTC	CASSEPTGGEQYF
TRBV11-2	TRBD1	TRBJ2-7	TGTGCCAGCGGACAGGGGAGTGAGTACGAGCAGTACTTC	CASGQGSEYEQYF
TRBV25-1	-	TRBJ1-2	TGTGCCAGCAGTGACCCGAGTAGCTACTCTAAAGGCGGCTACACCTTC	CASSDPSSYSKGGYTF
TRBV30	TRBD2	TRBJ2-1	TGTGCCTGGAGCCTCTCTAGCGGGGGGGTGGCTGAGCAGTTCTTC	CAWSLSSGGVAEQFF
TRBV7-6	-	TRBJ2-2	TGTGCCAGCAGCCCACTTAGCTCCGGGGAGCTGTTTTTT	CASSPLSSGELFF
TRBV29-1	-	TRBJ2-1	TGCAGCGTTGCCAGGCGGGCCTCCTACAATGAGCAGTTCTTC	CSVARRASYNEQFF
TRBV10-2	TRBD1	TRBJ2-1	TGCGCCAGCAGTGAGGCAGGGGGATACAATGAGCAGTTCTTC	CASSEAGGYNEQFF
TRBV7-8	-	TRBJ1-2	TGTGCCAGCAGCTCGACAGCGAACTATGGCTACACCTTC	CASSSTANYGYTF
TRBV4-2	-	TRBJ1-2	TGTGCCAGCAGCCATCCGAAGGGGGAAAAAGACTATGGCTACACCTTC	CASSHPKGEKDYGYTF
TRBV7-2	-	TRBJ2-1	TGTGCCAGCAGCTTTTCCCTTAATGAGCAGTTCTTC	CASSFSLNEQFF
TRBV7-2	TRBD2	TRBJ2-3	TGTGCCAGCAGCACCAAGGGACTAGGGGTTGATACGCAGTATTTT	CASSTKGLGVDTQYF
TRBV6-4	-	TRBJ2-1	TGTGCCAGCAGTGAAACGGAGGCCTCCTACAATGAGCAGTTCTTC	CASSETEASYNEQFF
TRBV6-1	-	TRBJ1-1	TGTGCCAGCAGTGAAACGACCCCGGACATTGAAGCTTTCTTT	CASSETTPDIEAFF
TRBV10-3	TRBD1	TRBJ1-1	TGTGCCATCAACCGGGAGGGGGCGAGTACTGAAGCTTTCTTT	CAINREGASTEAFF
TRBV5-1	-	TRBJ1-1	TGCGCCAGCAGCGTATTCAGGGCCCGTGGAACTGAAGCTTTCTTT	CASSVFRARGTEAFF
TRBV2	-	TRBJ2-3	TGTGCCAGCAATGAATTTCCCTCAGATACGCAGTATTTT	CASNEFPSDTQYF
TRBV9	-	TRBJ2-7	TGTGCCAGCAGCTCGTCCAGCGGAGATGGGAACGAGCAGTACTTC	CASSSSSGDGNEQYF
TRBV7-8	-	TRBJ2-3	TGTGCCAGCAGCTGGGCCCGTCTGACAGATACGCAGTATTTT	CASSWARLTDTQYF
TRBV5-1	-	TRBJ1-6	TGCGCCAGCAGCTTGGCCGGACAGTATAATTCACCCCTCCACTTT	CASSLAGQYNSPLHF
TRBV18	-	TRBJ2-2	TGTGCCAGCTCACCGGGAGAGGCCACCGGGGAGCTGTTTTTT	CASSPGEATGELFF
TRBV5-1	TRBD2	TRBJ2-2	TGCGCCAGCAGCCAACGGACTAGCGGGGGCCTAAGGTTATCCGGGGAGCTGTTTTTT	CASSQRTSGGLRLSGELFF
TRBV4-2	-	TRBJ2-4	TGTGCCAGCAGCCCCGGGGAGGCCCGGGGGAACATTCAGTACTTC	CASSPGEARGNIQYF
TRBV6-5	TRBD2	TRBJ2-1	TGTGCCAGCAGTTACGGGGTAGCGGGGAACAATGAGCAGTTCTTC	CASSYGVAGNNEQFF
TRBV5-1	-	TRBJ2-2	TGCGCCAGCAGCTTGAACGGGGGGCCAGGCGGGGAGCTGTTTTTT	CASSLNGGPGGELFF
TRBV5-1	-	TRBJ2-1	TGCGCCAGCAGCTTGGCCGGACAGTACAATGAGCAGTTCTTC	CASSLAGQYNEQFF